This T cell receptor (beta chain) was identified during a study of PD-1 blockade in classical Hodgkin lymphoma. Trimming took 5 bases from V and 5 from J; bases not matched to a gene: 10. The length of the CDR3 is 15 residues. Germline lookup yields CDR1 SGHTA and CDR2 FQGNSA. Time point in this sample: cycle 4 day 1 (C4D1), after 6 weeks of nivolumab. The patients all showed relapse after autologous stem cell transplantation, while their brentuximab vedotin exposure varied. The method was immunoSEQ multiplex PCR; TCRdb's version includes in-frame clones alone and lacks a portion of them. The table records fewer than 25,000 clones, under 90% of them present only once.

This clonotype was obtained from a human donor with classical Hodgkin lymphoma. The sample consisted of peripheral blood mononuclear cells (PBMCs), taken before the fourth cycle of nivolumab. The chain employs TRBV7-2 and TRBJ2-3, with 7 bases lining up with TRBD2. CDR3 sequence: CASSPRAGEIDTQYF. The CDR3 bases are TGTGCCAGCAGCCCAAGGGCGGGAGAAATAGATACGCAGTATTTT.